Listed below are T cell receptor beta chains from one sample, sequenced in a study of post-analysis software for immune sequencing data. TCRdb independently ran MiXCR on the PCR reads; one entry per CDR3 protein. The data contain 450,000 to 650,000 distinct CDR3 sequences, about 40% of them singletons. Sequencing was carried out using blood. The source is a girl between 10 and 17 years old with multiple sclerosis. Both conserved end residues are part of each CDR3. D genes are given only for firm matches. Expanded clones get a size class; other rows say once, few or many, or leave the size out.

d_call j_call clone_size cdr3_length v_call cdr3_aa cdr3_nt
- TRBJ2-7 - 15 TRBV12-3/TRBV12-4 CASSIRGRFEDEQYF TGTGCCAGCAGTATACGAGGGAGGTTCGAGGACGAGCAGTACTTC
TRBD2 TRBJ2-3 - 15 TRBV20-1 CSASPLAGVGDTQYF TGCAGTGCTAGCCCACTAGCGGGAGTGGGAGATACGCAGTATTTT
TRBD2 TRBJ2-1 - 16 TRBV5-1 CASSLTVGGTYNEQFF TGCGCCAGCAGCTTGACTGTCGGGGGGACCTACAATGAGCAGTTCTTC
- TRBJ2-7 few 13 TRBV10-3 CAISVGASYEQYF TGTGCCATCAGTGTAGGGGCGTCCTACGAGCAGTACTTC
- TRBJ2-5 few 15 TRBV4-1 CASREDQGSIETQYF TGCGCCAGCAGAGAAGACCAGGGGAGTATAGAGACCCAGTACTTC
- TRBJ2-7 - 14 TRBV7-2 CASSLGGLLYEQYF TGTGCCAGCAGCTTGGGTGGCCTACTCTACGAGCAGTACTTC
TRBD1 TRBJ2-5 - 15 TRBV7-9 CASSFRGYLQETQYF TGTGCCAGCAGCTTCAGGGGGTATCTCCAAGAGACCCAGTACTTC
TRBD1 TRBJ2-1 - 16 TRBV12-3/TRBV12-4 CASIWSGQGLNNEQFF TGTGCCAGTATCTGGTCGGGACAGGGACTAAACAATGAGCAGTTCTTC
- TRBJ1-2 many 14 TRBV6-5 CASSYSLRSYGYTF TGTGCCAGCAGTTACTCGCTCAGATCCTATGGCTACACCTTC
TRBD1 TRBJ2-5 - 17 TRBV12-3/TRBV12-4 CASSFGQGSLTGETQYF TGTGCCAGCAGTTTTGGACAGGGTTCCCTTACCGGTGAGACCCAGTACTTC
- TRBJ1-3 - 12 TRBV27 CASGSSGNTIYF TGTGCCAGCGGGAGCTCTGGAAACACCATATATTTT
- TRBJ1-5 many 13 TRBV12-3/TRBV12-4 CASSLGGRQPQHF TGTGCCAGCTCGTTGGGGGGACGGCAGCCCCAGCATTTT
- TRBJ2-7 - 13 TRBV12-3/TRBV12-4 CASSFKAEYEQYF TGTGCCAGCAGTTTCAAAGCCGAGTACGAGCAGTACTTC
- TRBJ2-7 few 11 TRBV10-3 CAITLSYEQYF TGTGCCATCACCCTGTCCTACGAGCAGTACTTC
- TRBJ2-7 - 14 TRBV7-9 CASSSRAFSYEQYF TGTGCCAGCAGCTCCCGGGCCTTTTCCTACGAGCAGTACTTC
- TRBJ2-1 - 13 TRBV5-1 CASSLGGRVEQFF TGCGCCAGCAGCTTGGGTGGCAGGGTTGAGCAGTTCTTC
TRBD2 TRBJ2-1 - 16 TRBV13 CASSLGLAEPYNEQFF TGTGCCAGCAGCTTAGGGCTAGCGGAGCCTTACAATGAGCAGTTCTTC
TRBD1 TRBJ2-7 - 15 TRBV7-9 CASSLAAGTAYEQYF TGTGCCAGCAGCTTAGCGGCCGGGACAGCCTACGAGCAGTACTTC
TRBD1 TRBJ1-2 few 16 TRBV12-3/TRBV12-4 CASSFKVGTGVFGYTF TGTGCCAGCAGTTTCAAGGTCGGGACAGGGGTTTTTGGCTACACCTTC
- TRBJ2-7 - 14 TRBV11-2 CASSLVGTYNEQYF TGTGCCAGCAGCTTAGTCGGCACCTACAATGAGCAGTACTTC
TRBD1 TRBJ1-2 - 13 TRBV7-2 CASSQRDRAGYTF TGTGCCAGCAGTCAAAGGGACAGGGCTGGCTACACCTTC
- TRBJ1-1 - 16 TRBV5-1 CASSSAGASVNTEAFF TGCGCCAGCAGCTCGGCAGGGGCCAGTGTCAACACTGAAGCTTTCTTT
- TRBJ2-7 few 13 TRBV5-6 CASSRLDSYEQYF TGTGCCAGCAGCAGACTTGACAGCTACGAGCAGTACTTC
- TRBJ2-7 once 15 TRBV7-2 CASSTPGLLIYERYF TGTGCCAGCAGCACCCCAGGACTGCTTATCTACGAGCGGTACTTC
TRBD1 TRBJ1-2 - 15 TRBV6-5 CTSSGGTGGNYGYTF TGTACCAGCAGTGGGGGGACAGGCGGTAACTATGGCTACACCTTC
- TRBJ2-7 - 16 TRBV5-1 CASSLGFEGRHYEQYF TGCGCCAGCAGCTTGGGATTCGAGGGCAGACACTACGAGCAGTACTTC
TRBD2 TRBJ2-6 - 20 TRBV13 CASSLEAGGLGVSGANVLTF TGTGCCAGCAGCCTCGAAGCGGGAGGTCTAGGCGTCTCTGGGGCCAACGTCCTGACTTTC
TRBD2 TRBJ2-1 - 16 TRBV25-1 CASSEVWTRSSHEQFF TGTGCCAGCAGTGAAGTATGGACTAGGTCTTCCCATGAGCAGTTCTTC
TRBD1 TRBJ1-1 - 14 TRBV12-3/TRBV12-4 CASSKDRGFAEAFF TGTGCCAGCAGTAAGGACAGGGGTTTTGCTGAAGCTTTCTTT
TRBD1 TRBJ2-7 - 15 TRBV7-9 CASSLGDRDIYEQYF TGTGCCAGCAGCTTAGGGGACAGGGACATCTACGAGCAGTACTTC
TRBD2 TRBJ2-7 few 16 TRBV5-6 CASSSYSGQLTYEQYF TGTGCCAGCAGCTCCTATAGCGGGCAACTCACCTACGAGCAGTACTTC
- TRBJ1-5 - 14 TRBV30 CAWRRRGPSQPQHF TGTGCCTGGAGGAGGAGGGGCCCCAGTCAGCCCCAGCATTTT
TRBD2 TRBJ2-1 - 11 TRBV25-1 CASSAGRGEFF TGTGCCAGCAGTGCCGGGAGGGGGGAGTTCTTC
TRBD1 TRBJ1-1 - 11 TRBV29-1 CSVEQGAEAFF TGCAGCGTTGAGCAGGGGGCTGAAGCTTTCTTT
- TRBJ2-1 few 13 TRBV7-2 CASSQRPYNEQFF TGTGCCAGCAGCCAGAGGCCCTACAATGAGCAGTTCTTC
TRBD2 TRBJ2-1 few 15 TRBV6-2/TRBV6-3 CASSYRLAGEGEQFF TGTGCCAGCAGTTACCGGCTAGCGGGGGAGGGTGAGCAGTTCTTC
- TRBJ2-4 - 14 TRBV7-2 CASSPGPYKNIQYF TGTGCCAGCAGCCCAGGACCCTACAAAAACATTCAGTACTTC
- TRBJ1-2 few 13 TRBV24-1 CATSERGAGGYTF TGTGCCACCAGTGAGCGAGGCGCAGGCGGCTACACCTTC
TRBD2 TRBJ2-3 - 14 TRBV7-2 CASSGSGGGDTRYF TGTGCCAGCAGCGGAAGCGGGGGGGGAGATACGCGGTATTTT
- TRBJ2-1 - 11 TRBV6-2/TRBV6-3 CASTMGNERFF TGTGCCAGCACGATGGGTAATGAGCGGTTCTTC
TRBD2 TRBJ2-1 few 15 TRBV5-1 CASRVFGGAGLEQFF TGCGCCAGCAGGGTTTTCGGGGGGGCAGGACTTGAGCAGTTCTTC
- TRBJ2-5 few 17 TRBV4-1 CASSQLAQVFGQETQYF TGCGCCAGCAGCCAACTCGCTCAGGTTTTCGGACAAGAGACCCAGTACTTC
- TRBJ1-2 few 14 TRBV5-1 CASSFQGVMDGYTF TGCGCCAGCAGCTTTCAGGGTGTTATGGATGGCTACACCTTC
TRBD2 TRBJ2-1 few 15 TRBV5-1 CASSSLAASYNEQFF TGCGCCAGCAGCTCCCTAGCGGCGTCCTACAATGAGCAGTTCTTC
TRBD2 TRBJ2-3 few 18 TRBV4-1 CASSQEGVVSGSTDTQYF TGCGCCAGCAGCCAAGAAGGGGTCGTTAGCGGGAGCACAGATACGCAGTATTTT
- TRBJ1-5 - 13 TRBV27 CASSFDRKQPQHF TGTGCCAGCAGTTTCGACAGAAAACAGCCCCAGCATTTT
TRBD1 TRBJ2-1 - 18 TRBV7-2 CASSSYTSAGGSRNEQFF TGTGCCAGCAGCTCCTACACGTCCGCAGGGGGCTCGCGGAATGAGCAGTTCTTC
- TRBJ2-3 - 16 TRBV25-1 CASRPTSYGLTDTQYF TGTGCCAGCAGGCCCACCTCTTATGGGCTCACAGATACGCAGTATTTT
- TRBJ1-1 - 12 TRBV5-5 CASSRFLTEAFF TGTGCCAGCAGCCGATTCTTAACTGAAGCTTTCTTT
TRBD2 TRBJ2-3 few 15 TRBV12-3/TRBV12-4 CASYTLAGTTDTQYF TGTGCCAGCTACACCCTAGCGGGAACCACAGATACGCAGTATTTT
- TRBJ2-5 once 16 TRBV20-1 CSARRQGTGTRETQYF TGCAGTGCTAGACGCCAAGGGACAGGGACTAGAGAGACCCAGTACTTC
TRBD1 TRBJ2-1 - 15 TRBV2 CASSARTGGYNEQFF TGTGCCAGCAGCGCTAGGACAGGGGGCTACAATGAGCAGTTCTTC
- TRBJ2-5 - 13 TRBV10-1 CASSEQGKETQYF TGCGCCAGCAGTGAGCAGGGCAAAGAGACCCAGTACTTC
- TRBJ2-6 - 15 TRBV5-1 CASSTVGAGANVLTF TGCGCCAGCAGCACCGTGGGGGCTGGGGCCAACGTCCTGACTTTC
- TRBJ2-1 - 13 TRBV11-3 CASSPLRGREQFF TGTGCCAGCAGCCCACTTAGAGGTCGGGAGCAGTTCTTC